The 29 T cell receptor beta chains given below trace back to one sample, sequenced in a study of blood T cell repertoires in COVID-19. Clones were read by immunoSEQ multiplex PCR, and TCRdb kept only the in-frame ones, dropping some. The sample carries 90,000 to 150,000 clones, 88% recorded once. Sequenced material: peripheral blood. These receptors came from a woman between 45 and 65 years old with active or convalescent COVID-19.

This clone was found once. This rearrangement joins TRBV28 to TRBJ1-1, with D perhaps TRBD1 (5 bases). The CDR3 loop spans 13 amino acids. CDR1 and CDR2 from the germline V gene are MDHEN and SYDVKM. The ends were cut back, 7 bases at V and 1 base at J, with 10 bases in the middle. The DNA for the CDR3 is TGTGCCAGCACCCTCGGGGGGAACACTGAAGCTTTCTTT. Encoded protein: CASTLGGNTEAFF.

The gene calls are TRBV28 and TRBJ1-5; weak D call: TRBD1 (5 bases). The CDR3 loop spans 15 amino acids. V was clipped by 6 bases and J by 4 bases, with 16 bases between them. Per germline, CDR1 MDHEN and CDR2 SYDVKM. The CDR3 loop is CASSSQGGGNQPQHF. In nucleotides, the CDR3 is TGTGCCAGCAGCTCCCAGGGAGGAGGAAATCAGCCCCAGCATTTT.

CDR3 nucleotide sequence: TGTGCCACCAGCAGAAAATCCATTCGACTAGCGGGAACAAGCACAGATACGCAGTATTTT. It specifies CATSRKSIRLAGTSTDTQYF. The rearrangement joins TRBV15 to TRBJ2-3, with 11 bases that match TRBD2. Germline V CDR1 and CDR2: LNHNV, YYDKDF (reference sequence). V gave up 2 bases and J gave up 0 bases; unmatched junction bases: 13. This CDR3 has 20 amino acids.

The chain recombines TRBV28 with TRBJ2-7; TRBD1 agrees at 11 bases. CDR1 MDHEN and CDR2 SYDVKM come from the germline V gene. V lost 7 bases to trimming and J lost 3 bases; unmatched junction nucleotides: 5. The CDR3 is 14 amino acids. In DNA, the CDR3 is TGTGCCAGCAAACCGGGACAGGGGGGCTACGAGCAGTACTTC. It specifies CASKPGQGGYEQYF.

V gene TRBV10-2 combines with J gene TRBJ2-3, with 7 bases aligning to TRBD2. The germline CDR1 and CDR2 sequences are WSHSY and SAAADI. The CDR3 contains 18 residues. Trimming at V came to 0 bases and at J to 1 base, leaving 10 bases not matched to a gene. DNA for the CDR3: TGCGCCAGCAGTGAGTCGGGGCCGGGACTACTGGGCACAGATACGCAGTATTTT. Amino acids: CASSESGPGLLGTDTQYF.

J is TRBJ2-2 and V is TRBV6-1, with 7 nucleotides matching TRBD1. The CDR3 runs to 19 residues. Germline trimming cut 1 base from V and 1 base from J; bases unmatched to any gene: 12. Germline-derived CDR1 and CDR2 are MNHNS and SASEGT. Here the CDR3 DNA reads TGTGCCAGCAGTGAAGGGCCCGACAGGGTTCCCCTGAACACCGGGGAGCTGTTTTTT. As protein: CASSEGPDRVPLNTGELFF.

The chain combines TRBV19 with TRBJ2-7; 8 bases are a match to TRBD1. V shed 3 bases, J shed 5 bases, and the junction held 6 bases outside the gene matches. Germline V gives CDR1 LNHDA, CDR2 SQIVND (reference sequence). The CDR3 has 14 amino acids. The CDR3 sequence is CASSIGRGLDEQYF. As DNA, the CDR3 is TGTGCCAGTAGTATCGGCAGGGGGCTGGACGAGCAGTACTTC.

The chain employs TRBV15 and TRBJ2-7; 9 bases agree with TRBD1. The CDR3 has 19 amino acids. Trimming at V came to 4 bases and at J to 1 base, leaving 17 bases not matched to a gene. CDR1 and CDR2 from the germline V gene are LNHNV and YYDKDF (reference sequence). In DNA form, the CDR3 reads TGTGCCACCAGCACAAACATAGCTGCCGGGACAGGGACATCCTACGAGCAGTACTTC. Amino acids: CATSTNIAAGTGTSYEQYF.

This clone was counted between two and nine times. V usage is TRBV24-1 and J usage is TRBJ2-7, with D perhaps TRBD1 (6 bases). Per germline, CDR1 KGHDR and CDR2 SFDVKD. The CDR3 consists of 14 residues. Trimming took off 1 base at V and 9 bases at J, with 15 bases between the two ends. Written as DNA, the CDR3 is TGTGCCACCAGTGATTTCACCGGACAGATTGGGCAGTACTTC. The encoded protein is CATSDFTGQIGQYF.

This rearrangement joins TRBV2 to TRBJ1-1, with D possibly being TRBD1 (5 bases). CDR3 length equals 12 residues. V was clipped by 6 bases and J by 4 bases, with 9 bases between them. Germline loops: CDR1 SNHLY, CDR2 FYNNEI. In DNA, the CDR3 is TGTGCCAGCAGAAGGGGAATCACTGAAGCTTTCTTT. It yields the protein CASRRGITEAFF.

CDR3 loop: CASSQGGGNQPQHF. As DNA, the CDR3 is TGTGCCAGCAGTCAAGGAGGAGGGAACCAGCCCCAGCATTTT. The genes are TRBV11-1 and TRBJ1-5; D call uncertain. Germline CDR1 SGHAT, CDR2 FQDESV (reference sequence). V was clipped by 6 bases and J by 7 bases, with 16 bases between them. The CDR3 has 14 residues.

The chain joins TRBV19 to TRBJ1-4; D is undetermined. The CDR3 has 16 amino acids. V was pared by 1 base and J by 5 bases, with 14 bases between. CDR1 is LNHDA, CDR2 SQIVND, per germline (reference sequence). CDR3 sequence: CASSIGKMASNEKLFF. CDR3 sequence (DNA): TGTGCCAGTAGTATAGGCAAGATGGCTTCCAATGAAAAACTGTTTTTT.

The chain is built from TRBV2 and TRBJ2-1, with D tentatively TRBD2 (5 bases). Germline CDR1 is SNHLY and CDR2 is FYNNEI. The CDR3 has 12 residues. Trimming left V 4 bases short and J 8 bases short, with 9 bases between. This CDR3 is CASSGLAHEQFF. As DNA, the CDR3 is TGTGCCAGCAGTGGGCTAGCCCATGAGCAGTTCTTC.

This rearrangement joins TRBV25-1 to TRBJ2-7; 11 bases map to TRBD1. The V gene's germline CDR1 is MGHDK and CDR2 SYGVNS. Germline trimming cut 1 base from V and 6 bases from J; bases unmatched to any gene: 5. This CDR3 spans 15 amino acids. CDR3 nucleotide sequence: TGTGCCAGCAGTGAATTAGGGGACAGGGGGTCCGAGCAGTACTTC. It encodes CASSELGDRGSEQYF.

The sample holds a few counts of this clone. The chain couples TRBV6-5 to TRBJ2-7, with TRBD2 as a possible D gene (5 bases). The CDR3 totals 13 residues. CDR1 and CDR2 from the germline V gene are MNHEY and SVGAGI. The V and J ends lost 7 bases and 0 bases respectively, with 10 bases between them. The CDR3 sequence: CASTLRDSYEQYF. In DNA, the CDR3 is TGTGCCAGCACATTACGGGACTCCTACGAGCAGTACTTC.

The chain has TRBV19 and TRBJ1-2; D possibly corresponds to TRBD1 (5 bases). Trimming pared 6 bases from V and 8 bases from J, leaving 16 bases between. Germline assignment: CDR1 LNHDA and CDR2 SQIVND (reference sequence). This CDR3 contains 13 residues. This chain's CDR3 is CASSPRVDTGYTF. CDR3 nucleotides: TGTGCCAGTAGCCCCAGGGTTGATACGGGCTACACCTTC.

This sequence joins TRBV9 and TRBJ2-7, with 7 bases lining up with TRBD1. The CDR3 is 15 amino acids. Germline trimming cut 4 bases from V and 2 bases from J; bases unmatched to any gene: 9. The germline CDR1 and CDR2 sequences are SGDLS and YYNGEE. The CDR3 reads CASSPRTGLTYEQYF. Written as DNA, the CDR3 is TGTGCCAGCAGCCCCCGGACAGGTCTAACCTACGAGCAGTACTTC.

The V call is TRBV3-1 (or the pseudogene TRBV3-2), the J call TRBJ2-7; 10 positions match TRBD2. The germline gives CDR1 LGHDT, CDR2 YNNKEL (reference sequence). The V and J ends lost 3 bases and 3 bases, in that order; junction bases with no gene match: 8. CDR3 length: 16 residues. DNA of the CDR3: TGTGCCAGCAGCCATTGGACTAGCGGACGTTTCTACGAGCAGTACTTC. This codes for CASSHWTSGRFYEQYF.

This chain links TRBV3-1 (or the pseudogene TRBV3-2) with TRBJ2-1; a weak D match, TRBD2 (6 bases). The CDR3 is 15 amino acids. Germline values: CDR1 LGHDT, CDR2 YNNKEL (reference sequence). Trimming took 4 bases from V and 6 from J, leaving 16 bases between them. The CDR3 region has the DNA TGTGCCAGCAGCCCCCTTGGGGGAGGCGGCAATGAGCAGTTCTTC. Its protein is CASSPLGGGGNEQFF.

V gene TRBV9 combines with J gene TRBJ1-1, with 9 bases matching TRBD1. CDR3 size: 15 residues. The germline V gene encodes CDR1 SGDLS and CDR2 YYNGEE. J was trimmed by 0 bases and V by 3 bases; bases with no gene match: 3. This CDR3 is CASSEGTGLNTEAFF. CDR3 coding DNA: TGTGCCAGCAGCGAGGGGACAGGGTTGAACACTGAAGCTTTCTTT.

This clone was counted between two and nine times. The chain combines TRBV4-1 with TRBJ2-1, with D uncertain. The germline V gene encodes CDR1 MGHRA and CDR2 YSYEKL. This CDR3 spans 13 amino acids. Trimming pared 4 bases from V and 9 bases from J, leaving 13 bases between. CDR3 DNA sequence: TGCGCCAGCAGCCCCCTAGACCCCTTTGAGCAGTTCTTC. It is translated as CASSPLDPFEQFF.

CDR3 loop: CASSVGGVTSTDTQYF. Here the CDR3 DNA reads TGTGCCAGCAGCGTTGGAGGGGTGACTAGCACAGATACGCAGTATTTT. The J gene is TRBJ2-3, the V gene TRBV11-1, with a weak D call TRBD2 (6 bases). This CDR3 has 16 amino acids. Germline values: CDR1 SGHAT, CDR2 FQDESV (reference sequence). The V end lost 5 bases, the J end lost 0 bases, and 15 bases lay between the germline ends.

The CDR3 DNA reads TGTGCCAGCAGCTTAGCTGCGGCAGGGACTAACTATGGCTACACCTTC. It specifies CASSLAAAGTNYGYTF. This sequence joins TRBV7-2 and TRBJ1-2; maybe TRBD1 (5 bases). This CDR3 spans 16 amino acids. Trimming removed 0 bases at V and 0 bases at J, with 11 bases between. Germline V lookup: CDR1 SGHTA, CDR2 FQGNSA.

This clone appeared a single time. The V gene is TRBV28, the J gene TRBJ1-4, with D possibly being TRBD1 (6 bases). The CDR3 loop spans 15 amino acids. Trimming shortened V by 2 bases and J by 8 bases, and 15 bases separated the two germline ends. The V gene's germline CDR1 is MDHEN and CDR2 SYDVKM. CDR3 residues: CASSLGGRVNEKLFF. For the CDR3, the DNA is TGTGCCAGCAGTTTAGGGGGCAGGGTTAACGAAAAACTGTTTTTT. Full variable domain (rest looked up from reference TRBV28 and TRBJ1-4): DVKVTQSSRYLVKRTGEKVFLECVQDMDHENMFWYRQDPGLGLRLIYFSYDVKMKEKGDIPEGYSVSREKKERFSLILESASTNQTSMYLCASSLGGRVNEKLFFGSGTQLSVL.

The chain has TRBV19 and TRBJ1-4; TRBD1 aligns across 8 bases. CDR1 and CDR2 (germline): LNHDA, SQIVND (reference sequence). The V segment lost 5 bases and the J segment 7 bases; nucleotides outside the gene matches: 9. The CDR3 covers 15 residues. The CDR3 coding sequence is TGTGCCAGTAGTCTCGGACAGGGCGTTTTTGAAAAACTGTTTTTT. Translating it yields CASSLGQGVFEKLFF.

This clone has only a few counts. The V gene is TRBV28, the J gene TRBJ2-2; TRBD2 might be the D (5 bases). Trimming took 3 bases from V and 12 from J, leaving 20 bases between them. The CDR3 has 15 amino acids. Germline lookup yields CDR1 MDHEN and CDR2 SYDVKM. The CDR3 sequence is CASSFRVGGRWKLFF. In DNA form, the CDR3 reads TGTGCCAGCAGTTTCCGTGTGGGTGGGAGATGGAAGCTGTTTTTT. The complete variable domain, with remaining parts taken from reference TRBV28 and TRBJ2-2, reads DVKVTQSSRYLVKRTGEKVFLECVQDMDHENMFWYRQDPGLGLRLIYFSYDVKMKEKGDIPEGYSVSREKKERFSLILESASTNQTSMYLCASSFRVGGRWKLFFGEGSRLTVL.

This clone came up a few times. The V and J genes are TRBV5-4 and TRBJ2-7, with D possibly TRBD2 on 6 matching bases. From germline, CDR1 is SGHNT and CDR2 YYREEE (reference sequence). V lost 4 bases, J lost 7 bases, and 21 bases lay in between. CDR3 length: 15 residues. CDR3 protein: CASSDQRAPNGEQYF. For the CDR3, the DNA is TGTGCCAGCAGCGATCAGCGGGCCCCGAACGGGGAGCAGTACTTC.

This clone was seen only once. CDR3 sequence reads: CASSQEGPGTSGTLETQYF. DNA of the CDR3: TGCGCCAGCAGCCAAGAGGGCCCCGGGACTAGCGGGACATTGGAGACCCAGTACTTC. This sequence joins TRBV4-1 and TRBJ2-5, with TRBD2 identical over 13 bases. After removal of 0 bases from V and 5 bases from J, the junction contained 12 bases not matched to a gene. The CDR3 runs to 19 residues. CDR1 and CDR2 (germline): MGHRA, YSYEKL.

This clone was detected only once. CDR3 nucleotides: TGTGCCAGCAGTGAATTGGCTAGCGGACCCTACAATGAGCAGTTCTTC. Translation: CASSELASGPYNEQFF. The chain joins TRBV25-1 to TRBJ2-1; TRBD2 matches at 7 bases. The CDR3 covers 16 residues. Germline values: CDR1 MGHDK, CDR2 SYGVNS. Trimming removed 1 base from V and 2 bases from J; junction bases left unmatched: 5. Full variable domain (remainder filled in from reference TRBV25-1 and TRBJ2-1): EADIYQTPRYLVIGTGKKITLECSQTMGHDKMYWYQQDPGMELHLIHYSYGVNSTEKGDLSSESTVSRIRTEHFPLTLESARPSHTSQYLCASSELASGPYNEQFFGPGTRLTVL.